This T cell receptor (beta chain) was found in a study of beta chain features in type 1 diabetes. All of the isolated RNA was reverse transcribed, so expressed TCRB transcripts were sequenced. Some clones are missing from TCRdb's copy, which holds only in-frame ones; the method was immunoSEQ multiplex PCR. The data hold approximately 140,000 clones, with 6.5% to 8.5% observed a single time. Via CD45RO/CCR7/CD25/CD127/CD95/CD27, cells of the CD4+ naive, central memory, regulatory and stem cell-like memory subsets were sorted. Points from the study as a whole: Shortening that was moderate but significant affected the TCRB CDR3s of Type 1 diabetes patients in all four CD4+ subsets. With patients and controls alike, PCR might favor shorter templates to an equal degree.

The trim removed 5 bases at V and 5 bases at J, leaving 3 bases unmatched. Germline values: CDR1 LGHNA, CDR2 YSLEER. The CDR3 sequence is 13 residues long. This clone occurred many times. Its specificity is not known. Sequencing was done on a sample of central memory CD4+ T cells from blood. The TCR was taken from a woman aged 25 to 39 in good health. The gene calls are TRBV4-3 and TRBJ1-5, with 7 bases matching TRBD1. The CDR3 protein is CASSADRDQPQHF. The CDR3, as DNA: TGCGCCAGCAGCGCAGACAGGGATCAGCCCCAGCATTTT.